The rows below give T cell receptor beta chains drawn from one sample of a study of control samples from healthy donors and cancer patients. TCRdb keeps only in-frame clones here, not all; method: immunoSEQ multiplex PCR. The sample shows 100,000 to 150,000 clones, approximately 90% of them seen only once. The sequenced material came from blood. These receptor sequences come from a woman aged 45-59 years in good health. Each CDR3 is given with its conserved first and last residue. The D gene is left open where the match is weak. Clone size is shown for a subset of rows, as once, few, many or a class of expanded clone.

TRBJ2-7 TRBV4-1 NA NA TGCGCCAGCAGCCAAGTCCTTCGCGGCCCTCCCTACGAGCAGTACTTC CASSQVLRGPPYEQYF
TRBJ1-5 TRBV2 NA NA TGTGCCAGCAGTGAGGGAGAAGTAAGCAATCAGCCCCAGCATTTT CASSEGEVSNQPQHF
TRBJ2-7 TRBV6-5 NA NA TGTGCCAGCACCACATGGGGAGGTAACTCCTACGAGCAGTACTTC CASTTWGGNSYEQYF
TRBJ2-5 TRBV7-9 NA NA TGTGCCAGCAGCTCAGGACAGCAAGAGACCCAGTACTTC CASSSGQQETQYF
TRBJ2-2 TRBV5-1 few TRBD2 TGCGCCAGCAGCTTGGCCAGAGGCGCGGGAGGAACCGGGGAGCTGTTTTTT CASSLARGAGGTGELFF
TRBJ2-7 TRBV7-6 NA NA TGTGCCAGCGCATTGGGGGCAGGGACCTACGAGCAGTACTTC CASALGAGTYEQYF
TRBJ2-1 TRBV5-1 once TRBD2 TGCGCCAGCAGCTCCCTAGCGGGGGGCATCAATGAGCAGTTCTTC CASSSLAGGINEQFF
TRBJ1-1 TRBV28 NA NA TGTGCCAGCAGTTCCAACACCGGAGTGAACACTGAAGCTTTCTTT CASSSNTGVNTEAFF
TRBJ2-7 TRBV7-8 NA TRBD2 TGTGCCAGCAGCTACTGGCTAGCGGGAGACTACGAGCAGTACTTC CASSYWLAGDYEQYF
TRBJ1-2 TRBV27 NA TRBD1 TGTGCCAGCAGTTTCCTGACAGGGAACTATGGCTACACCTTC CASSFLTGNYGYTF
TRBJ1-4 TRBV27 NA NA TGTGCCAGCAGTCTTGTTACACCTACCGCAACTAATGAAAAACTGTTTTTT CASSLVTPTATNEKLFF
TRBJ1-2 TRBV28 NA NA TGTGCCAGCAGTTACGTTTCGACAGTATATGGCTACACCTTC CASSYVSTVYGYTF
TRBJ2-5 TRBV7-9 NA NA TGTGCCAGCAGCTTAGGGGGCGGGTTCCACCAAGAGACCCAGTACTTC CASSLGGGFHQETQYF
TRBJ1-3 TRBV4-1 NA NA TGCGCCAGCAGCCTTCACACTGGAAACACCATATATTTT CASSLHTGNTIYF
TRBJ1-6 TRBV28 NA TRBD1 TGTGCCAGCAGTTTAGGGGACAGGGATAATTCACCCCTCCACTTT CASSLGDRDNSPLHF
TRBJ2-7 TRBV2 NA NA TGTGCCAGCCGGCAGTCCTACGAGCAGTACTTC CASRQSYEQYF
TRBJ1-2 TRBV27 NA NA TGTGCCAGCAGTTTAAGACAGGACTATGGCTACACCTTC CASSLRQDYGYTF
TRBJ1-2 TRBV5-4 NA TRBD1 TGTGCCAGCAGCTTTTGGGACAGGGGGCAGTTGGGCTACACCTTC CASSFWDRGQLGYTF
TRBJ1-1 TRBV4-1 NA TRBD1 TGCGCCAGCAGCCCCCAACAGGGGGGAGGCACTGAAGCTTTCTTT CASSPQQGGGTEAFF
TRBJ2-5 TRBV27 NA TRBD2 TGTGCCAGCAGTCCGGGACTAGCCGGGTTTATGGAGACCCAGTACTTC CASSPGLAGFMETQYF
TRBJ2-7 TRBV18 NA NA TGTGCCAGCTCACCCATTGGCAACGAGCAGTACTTC CASSPIGNEQYF
TRBJ1-3 TRBV27 NA NA TGTGCCTCCGCATGGGGAAACACCATATATTTT CASAWGNTIYF
TRBJ2-5 TRBV19 once TRBD2 TGTGCCAGTAGTACCGGGACTAGCGGGAGGGCCCGGGAGACCCAGTACTTC CASSTGTSGRARETQYF
TRBJ1-2 TRBV28 NA NA TGTGCCAGCAGTCTCGATGGGGGGGCGCGTGGCTACACCTTC CASSLDGGARGYTF
TRBJ2-7 TRBV6-1 NA NA TGTGCCAGCAGTGACCAGCCGAACTCCTACGAGCAGTACTTC CASSDQPNSYEQYF